A single sample gave rise to the 24 T cell receptor beta chains below, sequenced in a study of patients and donors after allogeneic stem cell transplantation. TCRdb re-analysed the RT-PCR reads in MiXCR, keeping a single row per CDR3 protein. Of 25,000 to 40,000 distinct CDR3 sequences listed, roughly a third are singletons. The specimen was blood, either unsorted or a sorted T cell fraction (not recorded which). The receptors derive from a human donor who was either an allogeneic HSCT recipient or a stem cell or donor lymphocyte infusion donor (not recorded which). It is not recorded whose cells these are; they may come from a transplant donor.

This clonotype was observed once. The rearrangement uses TRBV5-1 and TRBJ2-7; 10 nucleotides align to TRBD1. Germline V gene sequence: CDR1 SGHRS, CDR2 YFSETQ. Germline trimming cut 6 bases from V and 6 bases from J; bases unmatched to any gene: 9. This CDR3 contains 14 residues. The CDR3 DNA follows: TGCGCCAGCAATGCCGGGACAGGGGAGGCCGAGCAGTACGTC. It codes for CASNAGTGEAEQYV.

This clonotype was detected a few times. This sequence joins TRBV29-1 and TRBJ1-2; D uncertain. The V end was cut by 5 bases, the J end by 3 bases, with 16 bases between. This CDR3 spans 14 amino acids. Germline assignment: CDR1 SQVTM and CDR2 ANQGSEA. The CDR3 region is CSVKRQAGYYGYTF. The CDR3 nucleotides are TGCAGCGTTAAGCGGCAGGCAGGATACTATGGCTACACCTTC.

The chain carries TRBV4-1 and TRBJ1-6; weak D call: TRBD1 (6 bases). The V and J ends lost 0 bases and 10 bases respectively, with 16 bases between them. The CDR3 spans 16 residues. Germline-derived CDR1 and CDR2 are MGHRA and YSYEKL. The CDR3 coding sequence is TGCGCCAGCAGCCAAGATGCGGGGGGCATAAAGTCACCCCTCCACTTT. Translating gives CASSQDAGGIKSPLHF.

This clonotype was picked up many times. This chain connects TRBV29-1 to TRBJ1-4; TRBD1 matches 8 bases. CDR3 length equals 13 residues. The V gene's germline CDR1 is SQVTM and CDR2 ANQGSEA. Unmatched junction bases numbered 6, after V lost 6 bases and J lost 6 bases. The CDR3, as DNA: TGCAGCGTACCGGGACAGGCAGATGAAAAACTGTTTTTT. Protein: CSVPGQADEKLFF.

Here the CDR3 reads CASSPGPPKQYF. The CDR3 DNA sequence: TGTGCCAGCAGTCCAGGGCCTCCCAAGCAGTATTTT. The rearrangement joins TRBV6-1 to TRBJ2-3, with D tentatively TRBD1 (5 bases). V lost 5 bases, J lost 11 bases, and 14 bases lay in between. The CDR3 sequence is 12 residues long. Germline assignment: CDR1 MNHNS and CDR2 SASEGT.

V is TRBV10-3 and J is TRBJ2-7; no definite D call. Germline V gene lookup returns CDR1 ENHRY and CDR2 SYGVKD. V was cut by 0 bases and J by 3 bases, with 12 bases left in between. The CDR3 runs to 15 residues. The CDR3 bases are TGTGCCATCAGTGAGTCTGGGCTACGACACTACGAGCAGTACTTC. Translating gives CAISESGLRHYEQYF.

Only a few counts were recorded for this clonotype. CDR3 in amino acids: CASSLNPLGSGTYGYTF. The CDR3 DNA reads TGTGCCAGCAGCTTAAATCCGTTGGGCTCAGGGACCTATGGCTACACCTTC. This chain joins TRBV7-2 and TRBJ1-2; D perhaps matches TRBD1 (5 bases). There are 17 residues in the CDR3. The ends were cut back, 2 bases at V and 4 bases at J, with 20 bases in the middle. Germline loops: CDR1 SGHTA, CDR2 FQGNSA.

The rearrangement links TRBV4-1 to TRBJ2-7; 12 nucleotides align to TRBD1. Germline CDR1 is MGHRA and CDR2 is YSYEKL. V dropped 3 bases and J dropped 2; count of bases not matched to a gene: 14. The CDR3 is 19 amino acids. The DNA of the CDR3 is TGCGCCAGCAGCCACGAGATGGGGGGACAGGGGGCCTTCACCTACGAGCAGTACTTC. Protein: CASSHEMGGQGAFTYEQYF.

V and J are TRBV9 and TRBJ2-2; no definite D call. Germline loops: CDR1 SGDLS, CDR2 YYNGEE. V lost 0 bases, J lost 1 base, and 10 bases lay in between. The CDR3 is 16 amino acids. CDR3 residues: CASSVANLGNTGELFF. CDR3 in DNA: TGTGCCAGCAGCGTAGCCAACCTTGGGAACACCGGGGAGCTGTTTTTT.

A note on this clonotype: At one end the junction does not follow the germline gene, possibly because of a read error. The V and J genes are TRBV7-9 and TRBJ1-2, with a tentative D call TRBD1 (5 bases). Germline V gene sequence: CDR1 SEHNR, CDR2 FQNEAQ (reference sequence). CDR3 length: 11 residues. Here the CDR3 DNA reads TGTGCCAGCAGCTCACACCTTCGGGGCCCCTTC. Its translation: CASSSHLRGPF.

The chain carries TRBV4-2 and TRBJ2-3, with 8 positions matching TRBD1. The germline V gene has CDR1 LGHNA and CDR2 YNFKEQ. The CDR3 totals 16 residues. Losses at the gene ends were 3 bases for V and 1 base for J; bases not matched to a gene: 6. The CDR3: CASSHEEGQGTDTQYF. The CDR3 nucleotides are TGTGCCAGCAGCCATGAGGAGGGACAGGGCACAGATACGCAGTATTTT.

The rearrangement links TRBV6-6 to TRBJ1-1; 10 bases map to TRBD1. The germline V gene has CDR1 MNHNY and CDR2 SVGAGI (reference sequence). There are 15 residues in the CDR3. Unmatched junction bases numbered 6, after V lost 0 bases and J lost 8 bases. The CDR3 DNA reads as TGTGCCAGCAGTTACTCGGGGACAGGGGCGGGAGAAGCTTTCTTT. It yields the protein CASSYSGTGAGEAFF.

The chain joins TRBV9 to TRBJ2-2; 10 nucleotides line up with TRBD1. V dropped 3 bases and J dropped 6; count of bases not matched to a gene: 14. Germline V gives CDR1 SGDLS, CDR2 YYNGEE. The CDR3 has 18 amino acids. The CDR3 DNA follows: TGTGCCAGCAGCGCACGTGACAGGGGGCCTGCTTTTCCCGGGGAGCTGTTTTTT. Encoded protein: CASSARDRGPAFPGELFF.

This rearrangement joins TRBV7-2 to TRBJ2-2; D could derive from TRBD1 or TRBD2 (5 bases each). The germline V and J ends were trimmed by 5 bases and 0 bases, with 19 bases remaining between them. Germline assignment: CDR1 SGHTA and CDR2 FQGNSA. This CDR3 is built from 18 residues. This chain's CDR3 is CASSPMGVTDSNTGELFF. The CDR3 nucleotides are TGTGCCAGCAGCCCAATGGGGGTGACTGACTCGAACACCGGGGAGCTGTTTTTT.

This chain joins TRBV14 and TRBJ1-1, with D possibly matching TRBD1 (5 bases). Germline V gene sequence: CDR1 SGHDN, CDR2 FVKESK. The CDR3 totals 11 residues. V was pared by 6 bases and J by 7 bases, with 9 bases between. This CDR3 reads CASRGVGEAFF. The DNA of the CDR3 is TGTGCCAGCAGGGGGGTCGGTGAAGCTTTCTTT.

V usage is TRBV3-1 and J usage is TRBJ1-2; TRBD1 matches at 7 bases. This CDR3 spans 16 amino acids. Germline assignment: CDR1 LGHDT and CDR2 YNNKEL (reference sequence). Trimming took 2 bases from V and 4 from J; bases not matched to a gene: 10. CDR3 sequence (DNA): TGTGCCAGCAGCCAATGGCAGGGGGTTATCCCCTATGGCTACACCTTC. Its protein is CASSQWQGVIPYGYTF.

The genes are TRBV6-2 or TRBV6-3 and TRBJ2-3; D is unresolved. Trimming removed 6 bases from V and 2 bases from J, with 3 bases in between. Per germline, CDR1 MNHEY and CDR2 SVGEGT. This CDR3 contains 11 residues. CDR3: CASRNTDTQYF. CDR3 coding DNA: TGTGCCAGCAGGAACACAGATACGCAGTATTTT.

The sample holds a few counts of this clonotype. The chain employs TRBV18 and TRBJ1-4, with 7 bases fitting TRBD1. The CDR3 is 12 residues long. The J segment lost 13 bases and the V segment lost 6 bases, leaving 8 bases of the junction unmatched. Germline V gene data show CDR1 as KGHSH and CDR2 as LQKENI. Here the CDR3 reads CASSPGQIRLFF. CDR3 nucleotides: TGTGCCAGCTCTCCGGGACAGATCAGACTGTTTTTT.

This clonotype was counted only a few times. V and J are TRBV7-9 and TRBJ1-1; the D gene is possibly TRBD1 (5 bases). The CDR3 loop spans 16 amino acids. CDR1 and CDR2 (germline): SEHNR, FQNEAQ (reference sequence). V was trimmed by 5 bases and J by 3 bases, leaving 19 bases between them. For the CDR3, the DNA is TGTGCCAGCAGCCTTGGGATTGGGGGTAGCTACACTGAAGCTTTCTTT. It is translated as CASSLGIGGSYTEAFF.

This clonotype appeared a few times. The rearrangement uses TRBV27 and TRBJ1-1; D gene ambiguous. Germline loops: CDR1 MNHEY, CDR2 SMNVEV (reference sequence). V lost 1 base, J lost 1 base, and 10 bases lay in between. CDR3 size: 15 residues. The DNA for the CDR3 is TGTGCCAGCAGTTTATGGATAGGAAAGAACACTGAAGCTTTCTTT. It yields the protein CASSLWIGKNTEAFF.

This clonotype was detected once. The V gene is TRBV7-9, the J gene TRBJ2-1; TRBD2 agrees at 12 bases. V dropped 4 bases and J dropped 10; count of bases not matched to a gene: 8. The CDR3 extends over 15 amino acids. From germline, CDR1 is SEHNR and CDR2 FQNEAQ (reference sequence). The CDR3 nucleotides are TGTGCCAGCAGCTCGAAGACTAGCGGGAGTAGCGAGCAGTTCTTC. Translation gives CASSSKTSGSSEQFF.

The genes are TRBV18 and TRBJ1-5; TRBD1 matches 9 bases. V trimming: 4 bases; J trimming: 5 bases; junction bases outside the gene matches: 3. Germline CDR1 KGHSH, CDR2 LQKENI. This CDR3 has 14 residues. The CDR3 loop reads CASSHRGRDQPQHF. CDR3 DNA: TGTGCCAGCTCACACAGGGGGCGAGATCAGCCCCAGCATTTT.

This clonotype was seen more than once but under ten times. The chain carries TRBV20-1 and TRBJ1-6, with 7 nucleotides matching TRBD1. The CDR3 contains 13 residues. Germline V gene sequence: CDR1 DFQATT, CDR2 SNEGSKA (reference sequence). V was clipped by 5 bases and J by 10 bases; unmatched bases: 8. CDR3 nucleotide sequence: TGCAGTGCTGTGCAGGGGGTAGACTCACCCCTCCACTTT. Translation: CSAVQGVDSPLHF.

This sequence joins TRBV25-1 and TRBJ2-5; no definite D call. CDR3 size: 13 residues. V was cut by 2 bases and J by 7 bases, with 11 bases left in between. Germline assignment: CDR1 MGHDK and CDR2 SYGVNS. CDR3 DNA: TGTGCCAGCAGTGAAATCGTATGGGGGACCCAGTACTTC. Translating it yields CASSEIVWGTQYF.